These 21 T cell receptor beta chains were all obtained from the same sample, sequenced in a study of vaccination effects on CD4 cells after COVID-19. The table came from immunoSEQ multiplex PCR; TCRdb's copy has only in-frame clones and leaves some out. The sample lists about 38,000 clones, around 80% occurring once. Their specific antigens are unknown. Within the ViraFEST assay, antigen-specific CD4+ T cells underwent expansion with viral peptide pools prior to sequencing. Culturing for about ten days preceded CD4+ T cell isolation. Of the BNT162b2 and mRNA-1273 vaccines, participants received two doses of one or the other. The specimen comprised CD4+ T cells from PBMCs cultured with HCoV-NL63 spike peptides, sampled after COVID-19 vaccination. These receptor sequences come from a human donor who received a COVID-19 vaccine. Some clones in this sample may be carry-over from other donors' samples.

The chain employs TRBV5-1 and TRBJ1-1; D is perhaps TRBD1 (6 bases). Trimming left V 4 bases short and J 1 base short, with 11 bases between. The germline V gene has CDR1 SGHRS and CDR2 YFSETQ. The CDR3 has 14 amino acids. The CDR3 region is CASSELQGNTEAFF. CDR3 DNA sequence: TGCGCCAGCAGCGAACTACAGGGGAACACTGAAGCTTTCTTT.

This clone showed up just a few times. The chain recombines TRBV7-3 with TRBJ2-1; possibly TRBD2 for D (7 bases). Trimming stripped 0 bases from V and 4 bases from J, with 10 bases between. This CDR3 has 15 amino acids. The germline CDR1 and CDR2 sequences are SGHTA and FQGTGA. CDR3 coding DNA: TGTGCCAGCAGCTTAACAGGGGGGGGTTACAATGAGCAGTTCTTC. Protein sequence: CASSLTGGGYNEQFF.

This chain links TRBV4-1 with TRBJ1-4; TRBD1 agrees at 9 bases. V lost 2 bases, J lost 8 bases, and 9 bases stayed unmatched. CDR3 size: 16 residues. Germline CDR1 and CDR2: MGHRA and YSYEKL. As DNA, the CDR3 is TGCGCCAGCAGCCAAAGCCGGACAGGGGTAGGGGAAAAACTGTTTTTT. Its protein product is CASSQSRTGVGEKLFF.

V gene TRBV5-1 combines with J gene TRBJ2-5; TRBD1 matches 8 bases. J gave up 4 bases and V 3 bases, and 11 bases lay outside the gene matches. The CDR3 consists of 16 residues. Germline V gives CDR1 SGHRS, CDR2 YFSETQ. For the CDR3, the DNA is TGCGCCAGCAGCTCGCAGGGGGCCGCTGCGAGAGAGACCCAGTACTTC. Translation: CASSSQGAAARETQYF.

V and J are TRBV2 and TRBJ1-5, with 7 positions matching TRBD1. The CDR3 contains 14 residues. In germline, CDR1 is SNHLY, CDR2 FYNNEI. V gave up 10 bases and J gave up 3 bases; unmatched junction bases: 9. CDR3 protein: CATDRDGANQPQHF. CDR3 DNA: TGTGCCACCGACAGGGACGGGGCCAATCAGCCCCAGCATTTT.

The V and J genes are TRBV30 and TRBJ1-3; no firm D call. V shed 4 bases and J shed 7 bases, with 14 bases lying between them. The CDR3 is 13 amino acids. Germline V CDR1 and CDR2: GTSNPN, SVGIG (reference sequence). CDR3: CAWITSLGNTIYF. CDR3 nucleotides: TGTGCCTGGATTACCTCTCTTGGCAACACCATATATTTT.

This CDR3 is CASSKARQAKATNEKLFF. As DNA, the CDR3 is TGTGCCAGCAGCAAAGCGCGTCAGGCGAAAGCAACTAATGAAAAACTGTTTTTT. V usage is TRBV21-1 and J usage is TRBJ1-4; the DNA was not compared with TRBD1, the D call given in the table. TRBV21-1 is a listed pseudogene. The CDR3 length is 18 residues.

This chain joins TRBV5-1 and TRBJ2-3; possible D gene TRBD1, 5 bases. The V end lost 7 bases, the J end lost 1 base, and 10 bases lay between the germline ends. The CDR3 has 13 residues. Germline V gives CDR1 SGHRS, CDR2 YFSETQ. This CDR3 is CASWLGGTDTQYF. CDR3 in DNA: TGCGCCAGCTGGTTAGGGGGCACAGATACGCAGTATTTT.

This clone was seen a single time. V and J are TRBV6-5 and TRBJ1-6; D call uncertain. V lost 4 bases and J lost 0, with 1 base in between. The germline V gene encodes CDR1 MNHEY and CDR2 SVGAGI. The CDR3 extends over 13 amino acids. As DNA, the CDR3 is TGTGCCAGCAGTTCCTCCTATAATTCACCCCTCCACTTT. As protein: CASSSSYNSPLHF.

The chain carries TRBV27 and TRBJ1-2; D remains ambiguous. V was clipped by 6 bases and J by 4 bases, with 12 bases between them. This CDR3 region has 13 residues. Germline V gene data show CDR1 as MNHEY and CDR2 as SMNVEV (reference sequence). The CDR3 reads CASRAHSIYGYTF. CDR3 DNA sequence: TGTGCCAGCAGAGCCCATAGCATCTATGGCTACACCTTC.

Comment on this clone: Other nucleotide sequences in the sample specify the same CDR3. V usage is TRBV19 and J usage is TRBJ1-1; D uncertain. Germline CDR1 reads LNHDA; CDR2 reads SQIVND (reference sequence). This CDR3 is built from 13 residues. Trimming pared 3 bases from V and 1 base from J, leaving 6 bases between. The CDR3 sequence is CASSITGNTEAFF. The CDR3 nucleotides read TGTGCCAGTAGTATCACGGGGAACACTGAAGCTTTCTTT.

In this sample, this clone turned up once. The chain employs TRBV7-2 and TRBJ1-1; D perhaps matches TRBD1 (5 bases). This CDR3 is 15 amino acids long. V gave up 3 bases and J gave up 0 bases, with 11 bases separating them. Germline assignment: CDR1 SGHTA and CDR2 FQGNSA. The CDR3 DNA sequence: TGTGCCAGCAGCTTGCCAGGGAGTATGAACACTGAAGCTTTCTTT. Translation: CASSLPGSMNTEAFF.

The gene calls are TRBV10-1 and TRBJ2-2, with D hard to call. V gave up 4 bases and J gave up 4 bases, with 10 bases separating them. The CDR3 covers 14 residues. The germline V gene has CDR1 WNHNN and CDR2 SYGVQD (reference sequence). The CDR3 region has the DNA TGCGCCAGCAGTGGAGGCGCAGGCACCGGGGAGCTGTTTTTT. Encoded protein: CASSGGAGTGELFF.

This clone was seen once. The V and J genes are TRBV9 and TRBJ1-1; D unresolved. The V gene lost 4 bases and the J gene lost 7 bases, with 14 bases spanning the gap. This CDR3 is built from 13 residues. Germline V gene data show CDR1 as SGDLS and CDR2 as YYNGEE. CDR3 residues: CASSSRMGSEAFF. The CDR3 DNA is TGTGCCAGCAGCTCCCGGATGGGAAGTGAAGCTTTCTTT.

The chain links TRBV29-1 to TRBJ2-3, with 8 bases identical to TRBD1. Per the germline V gene, CDR1 is SQVTM and CDR2 is ANQGSEA. J lost 4 bases, V lost 4 bases, and 16 bases had no gene match. There are 17 residues in the CDR3. The CDR3 DNA reads TGCAGCGTTGTCCAGCGGACAGGGTCCCTACTGGCAGATACGCAGTATTTT. Protein sequence: CSVVQRTGSLLADTQYF.

The V and J genes are TRBV9 and TRBJ1-1, with D maybe TRBD1 (6 bases). Germline V gene sequence: CDR1 SGDLS, CDR2 YYNGEE. Trimming stripped 3 bases from V and 5 bases from J, with 14 bases between. The CDR3 runs to 14 residues. CDR3: CASSAQVGGTEAFF. The CDR3 DNA is TGTGCCAGCAGCGCCCAAGTAGGGGGGACTGAAGCTTTCTTT.

This clone has just a few counts. The J gene is TRBJ1-2, the V gene TRBV10-3, with D possibly being TRBD1 (6 bases). The V end lost 7 bases, the J end lost 4 bases, and 16 bases lay between the germline ends. CDR3 length: 14 amino acids. Germline V CDR1 and CDR2: ENHRY, SYGVKD. The CDR3 DNA sequence: TGTGCCATCACCCCCCAGGGGTCGACCTATGGCTACACCTTC. Translating gives CAITPQGSTYGYTF.

The chain has TRBV24-1 and TRBJ2-6; D call uncertain. V shed 3 bases and J shed 1 base, with 6 bases lying between them. In germline, CDR1 is KGHDR, CDR2 SFDVKD. The CDR3 sequence is 15 residues long. The CDR3 is CATSDPKSGANVLTF. The CDR3 coding sequence is TGTGCCACCAGTGATCCGAAGTCTGGGGCCAACGTCCTGACTTTC.

This sequence joins TRBV18 and TRBJ2-1; no firm D call. The V end was cut by 6 bases, the J end by 7 bases, with 10 bases between. The CDR3 has 12 residues. The V gene's germline CDR1 is KGHSH and CDR2 LQKENI. CDR3 protein: CASSASRNEQFF. For the CDR3, the DNA is TGTGCCAGCTCCGCATCACGGAATGAGCAGTTCTTC. The full variable domain, in which reference TRBV18 and TRBJ2-1 provide the parts outside the CDR3, is NAGVMQNPRHLVRRRGQEARLRCSPMKGHSHVYWYRQLPEEGLKFMVYLQKENIIDESGMPKERFSAEFPKEGPSILRIQQVVRGDSAAYFCASSASRNEQFFGPGTRLTVL.

The chain is built from TRBV5-1 and TRBJ1-1; D perhaps matches TRBD1 (6 bases). With 0 bases removed from V and 5 bases from J, the gap between germline ends came to 11 bases. Germline lookup yields CDR1 SGHRS and CDR2 YFSETQ. The length of the CDR3 is 14 residues. The CDR3 DNA sequence: TGCGCCAGCAGCTTGGTGCAGGGGAATACTGAAGCTTTCTTT. Amino acids: CASSLVQGNTEAFF. The full variable domain, its missing parts supplied by reference TRBV5-1 and TRBJ1-1, is KAGVTQTPRYLIKTRGQQVTLSCSPISGHRSVSWYQQTPGQGLQFLFEYFSETQRNKGNFPGRFSGRQFSNSRSEMNVSTLELGDSALYLCASSLVQGNTEAFFGQGTRLTVV.

This clone was counted between two and nine times. The genes are TRBV18 and TRBJ2-7; TRBD1 or TRBD2 may be the D gene (5 bases each). This CDR3 is 13 amino acids long. Trimming pared 4 bases from V and 7 bases from J, leaving 14 bases between. Germline V gene lookup returns CDR1 KGHSH and CDR2 LQKENI. The CDR3 loop is CASSQGPDGEQYV. The CDR3 nucleotides are TGTGCCAGCTCACAGGGACCCGATGGGGAGCAGTACGTC.